The rows below give T cell receptor beta chains drawn from one sample of a study of regulatory T cells in long-lasting Graves disease. One entry per CDR3 protein, called by TCRdb with MiXCR from the multiplex PCR reads. The table has 420,000 or so distinct CDR3 sequences, 20% to 25% seen once. Sequences were derived from peripheral blood mononuclear cells (PBMCs), sampled when the disease was refractory, from a patient treated with antithyroid drugs. The receptors here all came from a female donor with Graves disease. CDR3s leave out the opening cysteine and the closing phenylalanine or tryptophan.

V: TRBV28
CDR3: ASSLSVLKNTGELF

V: TRBV29-1
CDR3: SVDGYGGSYEQY

V: TRBV11-2
CDR3: ASSSGQTKETQY

V: TRBV29-1
CDR3: SVENRTGASSNQPQH

V: TRBV20-1
CDR3: SASPPLLGDYGYT

V: TRBV29-1
CDR3: SVGEGGYT

V: TRBV7-2
CDR3: ASRARGNLNTEAF

V: TRBV10-3
CDR3: ATMGHSETQY

V: TRBV20-1
CDR3: SATTGRLAGKETQY

V: TRBV2
CDR3: ASMGDVTEAF

V: TRBV20-1
CDR3: SARDWGQVPF

V: TRBV2
CDR3: ASRADTVYEQY

V: TRBV19
CDR3: ASTPEITSYEQY

V: TRBV20-1
CDR3: SAGAGTSGRAADTQY

V: TRBV30
CDR3: AWEDMSLQY

V: TRBV6-2/TRBV6-3
CDR3: ASSYGGTNYGYT

V: TRBV6-1
CDR3: ASKIQDTYYEQY

V: TRBV5-1
CDR3: ASSLGTGGQETQY

V: TRBV12-3/TRBV12-4
CDR3: ASNSGENIQY

V: TRBV5-6
CDR3: ASSLGNGKLF

V: TRBV5-1
CDR3: ASSLAGGPNQPQH

V: TRBV27
CDR3: ASAAQQGISNQPQH

V: TRBV19
CDR3: ASSMGATGELF

V: TRBV16
CDR3: ASSPRVEQY

V: TRBV3-1
CDR3: ASSHVTGTGGEKLF

V: TRBV28
CDR3: ASSCSGISTDTQY

V: TRBV30
CDR3: AWSAPGSGVIYGYT

V: TRBV7-2
CDR3: ASSPSGTGRYGYT

V: TRBV2
CDR3: ASMVDSGHYGYT

V: TRBV19
CDR3: ASSMGQGANTIY

V: TRBV20-1
CDR3: SARAAGGHSYEQY

V: TRBV30
CDR3: AWSPVDRGLSNQPQH

V: TRBV7-8
CDR3: ASSLNRFQANEKLF

V: TRBV2
CDR3: ASSAYGTGGGYGYT

V: TRBV11-2
CDR3: ASSLATPYEQY

V: TRBV19
CDR3: ASSLGQGAPGTEAF

V: TRBV15
CDR3: ATSRDPAGQVREQY

V: TRBV6-2/TRBV6-3
CDR3: ASRPGQFLSYEQY

V: TRBV28
CDR3: ASSMGLAGGAETQY

V: TRBV7-8
CDR3: ASSSTLSSGGPYEQY

V: TRBV6-1
CDR3: ASSPGESHEQY

V: TRBV28
CDR3: ASSLSGAGDEQY

V: TRBV2
CDR3: ASSQDGSNQPQH

V: TRBV6-2/TRBV6-3
CDR3: ASSDSGDLAQY

V: TRBV20-1
CDR3: SARAAGTNYGYT

V: TRBV5-1
CDR3: ASSLVLEGEQY

V: TRBV7-6
CDR3: ASSGRTANTGELF

V: TRBV20-1
CDR3: SARPGTGYSNQPQH

V: TRBV2
CDR3: ASGFDRNNQPQH

V: TRBV30
CDR3: AWSTSGQGTETQY

V: TRBV5-1
CDR3: ASSSQGSGGGVGSPLH

V: TRBV19
CDR3: ASTREGRLSGNTIY

V: TRBV6-1
CDR3: ASSPPGTGTNKQY